This T cell receptor (beta chain) was recovered during a study of shared clonotypes between healthy human individuals. Study findings and constraints: In this cohort, only blood was sampled, and tissue repertoires likely differ.

Between the trimmed V and J ends, which lost 3 bases and 2 bases, there was a span of 4 bases. CDR1 is WNHNN and CDR2 is SYGVQD in the germline V gene (reference sequence). The CDR3 totals 12 residues. Clones were sequenced by immunoSEQ multiplex PCR, and TCRdb holds only the in-frame ones, with some missing. The table has roughly 1,500,000 clones, roughly 98% seen once. This clone has only one observation. Its antigen is as yet unknown. V usage is TRBV10-1 and J usage is TRBJ1-2; D unclear. Sample: naive CD4+ T cells sorted from blood. The subset: CD45RA+ positively selected. This sequence originates from a man aged 30 to 39 in good health. CDR3 loop: CASSDLNYGYTF. The CDR3 DNA reads as TGCGCCAGCAGTGATCTCAACTATGGCTACACCTTC.